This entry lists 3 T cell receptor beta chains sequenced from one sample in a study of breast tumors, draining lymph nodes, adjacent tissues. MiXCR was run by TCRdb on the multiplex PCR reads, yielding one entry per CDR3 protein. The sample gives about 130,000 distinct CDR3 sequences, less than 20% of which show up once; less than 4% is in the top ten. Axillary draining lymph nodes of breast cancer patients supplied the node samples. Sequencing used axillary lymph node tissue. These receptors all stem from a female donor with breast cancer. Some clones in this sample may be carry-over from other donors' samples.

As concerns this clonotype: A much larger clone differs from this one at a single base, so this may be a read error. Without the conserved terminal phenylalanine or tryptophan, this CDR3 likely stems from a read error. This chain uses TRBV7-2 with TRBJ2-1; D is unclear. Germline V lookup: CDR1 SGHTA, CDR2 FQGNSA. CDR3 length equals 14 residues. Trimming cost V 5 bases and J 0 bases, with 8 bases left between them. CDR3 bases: TGTGCCAGCAGCATTCGAAGCTCCTACAATGAGCAGTTCATC. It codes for CASSIRSSYNEQFI.

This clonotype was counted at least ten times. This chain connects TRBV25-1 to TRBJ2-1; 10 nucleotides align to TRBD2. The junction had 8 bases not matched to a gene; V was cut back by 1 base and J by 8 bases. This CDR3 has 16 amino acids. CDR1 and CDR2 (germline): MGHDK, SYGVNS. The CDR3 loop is CASSESLASGSDEQFF. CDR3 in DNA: TGTGCCAGCAGTGAATCGTTGGCTAGCGGGAGCGATGAGCAGTTCTTC.

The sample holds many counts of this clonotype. CDR3 protein: CAISVEGNQPQHF. As DNA, the CDR3 is TGTGCCATCAGTGTGGAGGGGAATCAGCCCCAGCATTTT. This chain connects TRBV10-3 to TRBJ1-5, with D tentatively TRBD1 (5 bases). Germline V gene lookup returns CDR1 ENHRY and CDR2 SYGVKD. This CDR3 is 13 amino acids long. V lost 4 bases and J lost 4, with 8 bases in between.